Listed below are T cell receptor beta chains from one sample, sequenced in a study of siplizumab effects on memory and regulatory T cells. Method: immunoSEQ multiplex PCR; TCRdb's copy keeps in-frame clones and lacks some. The sample consists of over 70,000 clones, 95% of them appearing once. The specimen was CD8+ T cells sorted from blood. These receptors all stem from a human donor in good health. Both conserved end residues are part of each CDR3. The D gene is left open where the match is weak. Where a row states a size, it is once, few, many or the class of an expanded clone; other rows omit it.

V gene: TRBV4-1; J gene: TRBJ2-3; D gene: TRBD1; clone size: once; CDR3 DNA: TGCGCCAGCAGCCCTGGGACAGGGAGGACAGATACGCAGTATTTT; CDR3 protein: CASSPGTGRTDTQYF
V gene: TRBV21-1; J gene: TRBJ1-5; D gene: .; clone size: .; CDR3 DNA: TGTGCCAGCAGCAAATTAGGGGGGAGTAGGCAGCCCCAGCATTTT; CDR3 protein: CASSKLGGSRQPQHF
V gene: TRBV12-5; J gene: TRBJ2-1; D gene: .; clone size: .; CDR3 DNA: TGTGCTAGTGGTGAGGCGTTAGGAATCCCCAATGAGCAGTTCTTC; CDR3 protein: CASGEALGIPNEQFF
V gene: TRBV10-3; J gene: TRBJ1-1; D gene: .; clone size: .; CDR3 DNA: TGTGCCATCAGCCTACAGGGAGTGGGTACTGAAGCTTTCTTT; CDR3 protein: CAISLQGVGTEAFF
V gene: TRBV9; J gene: TRBJ1-5; D gene: .; clone size: .; CDR3 DNA: TGTGCCAGCAGCGTTCACGAGGGAAGCAATCAGCCCCAGCATTTT; CDR3 protein: CASSVHEGSNQPQHF
V gene: TRBV19; J gene: TRBJ2-1; D gene: .; clone size: .; CDR3 DNA: TGTGCCAGTAGACCCGGGACAAGTAATAATGAGCAGTTCTTC; CDR3 protein: CASRPGTSNNEQFF
V gene: TRBV27; J gene: TRBJ2-7; D gene: .; clone size: .; CDR3 DNA: TGTGCCAGCAGTCCATCGGTAGGCTACGAGCAGTACTTC; CDR3 protein: CASSPSVGYEQYF
V gene: TRBV19; J gene: TRBJ1-1; D gene: .; clone size: once; CDR3 DNA: TGTGCCAGTAGTATTGGGGGGGTCGCTGAAGCTTTCTTT; CDR3 protein: CASSIGGVAEAFF
V gene: TRBV9; J gene: TRBJ2-7; D gene: .; clone size: .; CDR3 DNA: TGTGCCAGCAGCGTATCAGGGGCGGCCTACGAGCAGTACTTC; CDR3 protein: CASSVSGAAYEQYF
V gene: TRBV7-2; J gene: TRBJ2-5; D gene: TRBD2; clone size: .; CDR3 DNA: TGTGCCAGCAGCTTAGGCGGGAGGGCCCGGGAGACCCAGTACTTC; CDR3 protein: CASSLGGRARETQYF
V gene: TRBV4-1; J gene: TRBJ2-1; D gene: TRBD2; clone size: .; CDR3 DNA: TGCGCCAGCAGCCAAGAAGGTTCTAGCGGGATAAACAATGAGCAGTTCTTC; CDR3 protein: CASSQEGSSGINNEQFF
V gene: TRBV9; J gene: TRBJ2-3; D gene: TRBD1; clone size: .; CDR3 DNA: TGTGCCAGCAGCGTAGTGGACAGGGGAGAAACAGATACGCAGTATTTT; CDR3 protein: CASSVVDRGETDTQYF
V gene: TRBV29-1; J gene: TRBJ2-7; D gene: TRBD1; clone size: .; CDR3 DNA: TGCAGCGTTAGACAGGGGTCCTACGAGCAGTACTTC; CDR3 protein: CSVRQGSYEQYF
V gene: TRBV6-5; J gene: TRBJ2-7; D gene: TRBD1; clone size: .; CDR3 DNA: TGTGCCAGCAGTTCCACGAGGGGGCCCCACGAGCAGTACTTC; CDR3 protein: CASSSTRGPHEQYF
V gene: TRBV19; J gene: TRBJ1-5; D gene: TRBD1; clone size: .; CDR3 DNA: TGTGCCAGTAGCCATCCCAGGGGGCCTCAGCCCCAGCATTTT; CDR3 protein: CASSHPRGPQPQHF
V gene: TRBV5-4; J gene: TRBJ2-3; D gene: .; clone size: .; CDR3 DNA: TGTGCCAGCAGCTGGACCGAACCAGATACGCAGTATTTT; CDR3 protein: CASSWTEPDTQYF
V gene: TRBV19; J gene: TRBJ2-7; D gene: .; clone size: .; CDR3 DNA: TGTGCCAGTAGTACCGGGACATTTGGGGGGTACGAGCAGTACTTC; CDR3 protein: CASSTGTFGGYEQYF
V gene: TRBV4-1; J gene: TRBJ2-2; D gene: .; clone size: .; CDR3 DNA: TGCGCCAGCAGCCAGAAAGGGCGGGGCGGGGAGCTGTTTTTT; CDR3 protein: CASSQKGRGGELFF
V gene: TRBV19; J gene: TRBJ1-5; D gene: .; clone size: .; CDR3 DNA: TGTGCCAGTAGTCGCCTCCGGGACAGCAATCAGCCCCAGCATTTT; CDR3 protein: CASSRLRDSNQPQHF
V gene: TRBV14; J gene: TRBJ2-7; D gene: TRBD2; clone size: .; CDR3 DNA: TGTGCCAGCAGCCCTCGTCGGGGGGTCTCCTACGAGCAGTACTTC; CDR3 protein: CASSPRRGVSYEQYF
V gene: TRBV11-2; J gene: TRBJ2-2; D gene: TRBD1; clone size: .; CDR3 DNA: TGTGCCAGCAGTCTAGACAGGGGGCAAGGGAACACCGGGGAGCTGTTTTTT; CDR3 protein: CASSLDRGQGNTGELFF
V gene: TRBV4-1; J gene: TRBJ1-2; D gene: .; clone size: few; CDR3 DNA: TGCGCCAGCAGCCAAGGCCTAGACTATGGCTACACCTTC; CDR3 protein: CASSQGLDYGYTF
V gene: TRBV9; J gene: TRBJ2-3; D gene: .; clone size: .; CDR3 DNA: TGTGCCAGCAGCTTAGCCGAGAGTTTCTACACAGATACGCAGTATTTT; CDR3 protein: CASSLAESFYTDTQYF
V gene: TRBV27; J gene: TRBJ1-3; D gene: .; clone size: .; CDR3 DNA: TGTGCCAGCAGTCTAGGCTCTGGAAACACCATATATTTT; CDR3 protein: CASSLGSGNTIYF
V gene: TRBV5-6; J gene: TRBJ2-7; D gene: .; clone size: .; CDR3 DNA: TGTGCCAGCAGCTGGGACCGGGACAACTACTACGAGCAGTACTTC; CDR3 protein: CASSWDRDNYYEQYF
V gene: TRBV5-6; J gene: TRBJ2-7; D gene: .; clone size: .; CDR3 DNA: TGTGCCAGCAGCCCGGACAGCTTCTACGAGCAGTACTTC; CDR3 protein: CASSPDSFYEQYF
V gene: TRBV15; J gene: TRBJ2-5; D gene: TRBD2; clone size: .; CDR3 DNA: TGTGCCACCAGCAGATCGGCTAGCGGGAAAGAGACCCAGTACTTC; CDR3 protein: CATSRSASGKETQYF
V gene: TRBV7-9; J gene: TRBJ2-3; D gene: TRBD2; clone size: .; CDR3 DNA: TGTGCCAGCAGCTTAAGGGTTTCGGGGGGAACAGATACGCAGTATTTT; CDR3 protein: CASSLRVSGGTDTQYF
V gene: TRBV29-1; J gene: TRBJ2-4; D gene: .; clone size: few; CDR3 DNA: TGCAGCGTTGAAGGTTTGGAAGCCAAAAACATTCAGTACTTC; CDR3 protein: CSVEGLEAKNIQYF
V gene: TRBV19; J gene: TRBJ2-1; D gene: TRBD2; clone size: .; CDR3 DNA: TGTGCCAGTACCCCGGGACTAGCGGGAGGGATCCATGAGCAGTTCTTC; CDR3 protein: CASTPGLAGGIHEQFF
V gene: TRBV12-5; J gene: TRBJ1-2; D gene: TRBD1; clone size: .; CDR3 DNA: TGTGCTAGTGGTTTGGGACGGACAGGGGGCGCGATGGATGGCTACACCTTC; CDR3 protein: CASGLGRTGGAMDGYTF
V gene: TRBV19; J gene: TRBJ2-1; D gene: TRBD2; clone size: .; CDR3 DNA: TGTGCCAGTAGCTGGACTAGCGGGCTGATTTACAATGAGCAGTTCTTC; CDR3 protein: CASSWTSGLIYNEQFF
V gene: TRBV6-5; J gene: TRBJ1-1; D gene: .; clone size: once; CDR3 DNA: TGTGCCAGCAGTTACCCCGCTACAGGGTCGGGCACTGAAGCTTTCTTT; CDR3 protein: CASSYPATGSGTEAFF
V gene: TRBV5-8; J gene: TRBJ2-2; D gene: TRBD2; clone size: .; CDR3 DNA: TGTGCCAGCAGCTTGGTTTCTAGCGGTCTCGCACTAGGCGGGGAGCTGTTTTTT; CDR3 protein: CASSLVSSGLALGGELFF
V gene: TRBV27; J gene: TRBJ2-1; D gene: .; clone size: .; CDR3 DNA: TGTGCCAGCAGTCCCCAAAGAGGAGCCGACAATGAGCAGTTCTTC; CDR3 protein: CASSPQRGADNEQFF
V gene: TRBV28; J gene: TRBJ1-2; D gene: .; clone size: .; CDR3 DNA: TGTGCCAGCCGCGGGGACGCTGACTATGGCTACACCTTC; CDR3 protein: CASRGDADYGYTF
V gene: TRBV5-5; J gene: TRBJ2-1; D gene: TRBD1; clone size: .; CDR3 DNA: TGTGCCAGCGGGACAGGGGGTCGGGAGCAGTTCTTC; CDR3 protein: CASGTGGREQFF
V gene: TRBV5-4; J gene: TRBJ2-1; D gene: .; clone size: .; CDR3 DNA: TGTGCCAGCAGCTTCCTCGCCGATGAGCAGTTCTTC; CDR3 protein: CASSFLADEQFF
V gene: TRBV6-1; J gene: TRBJ2-7; D gene: .; clone size: .; CDR3 DNA: TGTGCCTTGCGGGACAGTAATTCTTACGAGCAGTACTTC; CDR3 protein: CALRDSNSYEQYF
V gene: TRBV29-1; J gene: TRBJ2-1; D gene: .; clone size: .; CDR3 DNA: TGCAGCGTTGAGAGTGAGCAGTTCTTC; CDR3 protein: CSVESEQFF
V gene: TRBV5-4; J gene: TRBJ2-7; D gene: TRBD2; clone size: .; CDR3 DNA: TGTGCCAGCAGCCCGCCGACTAGCGGGAGCCCTTTTGAGCAGTACTTC; CDR3 protein: CASSPPTSGSPFEQYF
V gene: TRBV7-9; J gene: TRBJ1-1; D gene: .; clone size: .; CDR3 DNA: TGTGCCAGCAGCTTAGAAGCCAGGGGGAACACTGAAGCTTTCTTT; CDR3 protein: CASSLEARGNTEAFF
V gene: TRBV9; J gene: TRBJ1-5; D gene: .; clone size: few; CDR3 DNA: TGTGCCAGCTCACTGACAGATTTGAGCAATCAGCCCCAGCATTTT; CDR3 protein: CASSLTDLSNQPQHF
V gene: TRBV19; J gene: TRBJ2-5; D gene: TRBD2; clone size: .; CDR3 DNA: TGTGCCAGTAGCGAGTGGACTAGCGGCCGGGAGACCCAGTACTTC; CDR3 protein: CASSEWTSGRETQYF
V gene: TRBV6-5; J gene: TRBJ2-3; D gene: TRBD2; clone size: .; CDR3 DNA: TGTGCCAGTCTAGATAGCGGGAACGCAGATACGCAGTATTTT; CDR3 protein: CASLDSGNADTQYF
V gene: TRBV27; J gene: TRBJ2-7; D gene: .; clone size: .; CDR3 DNA: TGTGCCAGCAGTTTATCTTTGGTAGTAACCTTCTACGAGCAGTACTTC; CDR3 protein: CASSLSLVVTFYEQYF
V gene: TRBV28; J gene: TRBJ2-7; D gene: .; clone size: .; CDR3 DNA: TGTGCCAGCAGTTCTCGAGTAGTCCACGAGCAGTACTTC; CDR3 protein: CASSSRVVHEQYF
V gene: TRBV19; J gene: TRBJ2-7; D gene: .; clone size: .; CDR3 DNA: TGTGCCAGTACCCTAGATTTCGGCGACTACGAGCAGTACTTC; CDR3 protein: CASTLDFGDYEQYF
V gene: TRBV28; J gene: TRBJ2-7; D gene: .; clone size: .; CDR3 DNA: TGTGCCAGCAGTTTTCGGGGGAGCCTCCGGTACGAGCAGTACTTC; CDR3 protein: CASSFRGSLRYEQYF
V gene: TRBV28; J gene: TRBJ1-5; D gene: .; clone size: .; CDR3 DNA: TGTGCCAGCAATCAGGGACGGCTCAATCAGCCCCAGCATTTT; CDR3 protein: CASNQGRLNQPQHF
V gene: TRBV5-1; J gene: TRBJ2-3; D gene: TRBD2; clone size: .; CDR3 DNA: TGCGCCAGCAGCTTGGATGGACTAGCGGGAGATACAGATACGCAGTATTTT; CDR3 protein: CASSLDGLAGDTDTQYF
V gene: TRBV18; J gene: TRBJ1-2; D gene: TRBD1; clone size: .; CDR3 DNA: TGTGCCAGCTCACCAACGACGGGACAGGGTCGTGGCTACACCTTC; CDR3 protein: CASSPTTGQGRGYTF
V gene: TRBV2; J gene: TRBJ1-1; D gene: TRBD1; clone size: few; CDR3 DNA: TGTGCCAGCAGTGCCGGGACAGTCGTATCGCCTGAAGCTTTCTTT; CDR3 protein: CASSAGTVVSPEAFF